This T cell receptor beta chain stems from a study of cytomegalovirus exposure and HLA in healthy donors. About the research overall: The study placed less than 90% of its 350 to 400 genotyped donors in the Caucasian-associated ancestry cluster.

Concerning this clone itself: Its specificity is unknown.

Researchers ran the PCR with 60 Vbeta and 13 Jbeta primers. This table comes from immunoSEQ multiplex PCR, and its TCRdb copy is limited to in-frame clones, with some not included. The repertoire holds roughly 48,000 clones, with around two thirds as singletons. Study outcomes and limitations: TCR beta V- and J-gene trimming, according to a later analysis, was linked to a missense DCLRE1C variant. The later analysis indicated that the majority of CMV-associated TCR beta chains appeared HLA-restricted.

Germline CDR1 MDHEN, CDR2 SYDVKM. The CDR3 contains 13 residues. J gave up 13 bases and V 4 bases, and 9 bases lay outside the gene matches. This chain links TRBV28 with TRBJ2-3; TRBD1 matches at 9 bases. Sequencing was carried out using PBMCs. This TCR was recovered from a woman aged 25 to 39 in good health and CMV-seronegative. The CDR3 spells CASSSPGTGSKYF. The CDR3 coding sequence is TGTGCCAGCAGTTCTCCCGGGACAGGGTCCAAGTATTTT.